This TCR beta chain was found in a study of blood T cell repertoires in COVID-19. The germline V gene encodes CDR1 MNHEY and CDR2 SMNVEV (reference sequence). This CDR3 contains 13 residues. V was pared by 6 bases and J by 3 bases, with 4 bases of the junction left unmatched. The protocol was immunoSEQ multiplex PCR, while the TCRdb copy is restricted to in-frame clones and leaves out a portion. In the table there are 100,000 or so clones, about 89% of which are singletons. This clonotype was obtained from a woman aged 25-40 years with acute or convalescent COVID-19. The J gene is TRBJ1-1, the V gene TRBV27; TRBD1 matches at 7 bases. The sequenced sample was peripheral blood. CDR3 in DNA: TGTGCCAGCAGACGCAGGGGGGACACTGAAGCTTTCTTT. Translated: CASRRRGDTEAFF.